The entry below describes one T cell receptor beta chain. The data originate from a study of blood T cell repertoires in COVID-19. Repertoires were generated with immunoSEQ multiplex PCR, while TCRdb's copy carries only in-frame clones and drops some. The table records tens of thousands of clones, around nine tenths of them present only once. Germline trimming cut 6 bases from V and 10 bases from J; bases unmatched to any gene: 9. The CDR3 extends over 15 amino acids. Looked up from germline, CDR1 is MNHNY and CDR2 is SVGAGI (reference sequence). This clonotype was obtained from a woman aged 55-70 years with COVID-19, enrolled during active disease. Sequencing input: peripheral blood. The rearrangement uses TRBV6-6 and TRBJ1-6; 10 bases align to TRBD1. The CDR3 DNA reads as TGTGCCAGCAGCTCCGGGACAGGGGTCGGATCACCCCTCCACTTT. Translation gives CASSSGTGVGSPLHF.